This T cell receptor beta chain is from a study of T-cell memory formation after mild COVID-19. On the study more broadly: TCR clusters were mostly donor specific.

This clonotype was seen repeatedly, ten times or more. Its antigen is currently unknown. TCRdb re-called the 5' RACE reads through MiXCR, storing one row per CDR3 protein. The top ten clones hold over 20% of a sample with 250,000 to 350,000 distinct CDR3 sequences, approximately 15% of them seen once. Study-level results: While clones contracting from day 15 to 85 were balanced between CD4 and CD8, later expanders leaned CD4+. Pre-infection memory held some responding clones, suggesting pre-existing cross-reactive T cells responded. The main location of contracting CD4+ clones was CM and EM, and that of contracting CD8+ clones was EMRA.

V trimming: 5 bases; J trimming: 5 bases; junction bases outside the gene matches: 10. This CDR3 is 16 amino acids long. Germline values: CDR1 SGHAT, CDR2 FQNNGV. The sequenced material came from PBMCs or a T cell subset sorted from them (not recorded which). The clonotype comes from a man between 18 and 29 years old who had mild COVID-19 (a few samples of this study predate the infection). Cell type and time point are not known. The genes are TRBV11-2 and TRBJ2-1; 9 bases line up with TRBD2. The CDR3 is CASSLQRGGVDNEQFF. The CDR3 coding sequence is TGTGCCAGCAGCCTACAGCGCGGGGGGGTGGACAATGAGCAGTTCTTC.